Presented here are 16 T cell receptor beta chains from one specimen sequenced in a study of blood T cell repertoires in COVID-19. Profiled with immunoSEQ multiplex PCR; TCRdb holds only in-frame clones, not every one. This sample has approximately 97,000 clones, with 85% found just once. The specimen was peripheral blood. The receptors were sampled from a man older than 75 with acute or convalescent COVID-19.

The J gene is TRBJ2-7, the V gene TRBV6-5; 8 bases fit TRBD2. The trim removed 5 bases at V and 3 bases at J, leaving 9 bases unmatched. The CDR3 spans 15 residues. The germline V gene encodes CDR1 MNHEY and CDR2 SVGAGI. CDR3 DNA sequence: TGTGCCAGCAGTACCCAGCGGGGGAGAAGCTACGAGCAGTACTTC. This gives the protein CASSTQRGRSYEQYF.

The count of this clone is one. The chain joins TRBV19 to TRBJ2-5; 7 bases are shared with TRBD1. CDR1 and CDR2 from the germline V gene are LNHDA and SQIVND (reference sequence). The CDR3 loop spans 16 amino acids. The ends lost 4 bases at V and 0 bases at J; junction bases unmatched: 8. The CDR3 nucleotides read TGTGCCAGTAGTAGCCCGGGCAGGGGGTACCAAGAGACCCAGTACTTC. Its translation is CASSSPGRGYQETQYF.

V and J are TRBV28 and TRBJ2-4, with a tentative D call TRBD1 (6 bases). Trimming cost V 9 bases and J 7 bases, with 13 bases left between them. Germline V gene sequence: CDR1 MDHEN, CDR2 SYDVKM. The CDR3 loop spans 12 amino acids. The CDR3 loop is CASRGRGNIQYF. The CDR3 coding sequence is TGTGCCAGTAGGGGGAGAGGGAACATTCAGTACTTC.

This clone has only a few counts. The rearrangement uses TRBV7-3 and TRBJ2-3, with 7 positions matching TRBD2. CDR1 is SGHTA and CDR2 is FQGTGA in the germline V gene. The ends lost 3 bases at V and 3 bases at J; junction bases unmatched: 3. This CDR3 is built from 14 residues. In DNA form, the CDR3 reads TGTGCCAGCAGCTTGGGGGGACTAACAGATACGCAGTATTTT. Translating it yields CASSLGGLTDTQYF.

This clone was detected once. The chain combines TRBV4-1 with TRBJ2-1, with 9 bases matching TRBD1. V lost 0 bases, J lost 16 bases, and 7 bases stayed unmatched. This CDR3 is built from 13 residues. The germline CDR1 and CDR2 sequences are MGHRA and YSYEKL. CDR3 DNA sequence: TGCGCCAGCAGCCAAGATATGGGACAGGGATTTTTCTTC. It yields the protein CASSQDMGQGFFF.

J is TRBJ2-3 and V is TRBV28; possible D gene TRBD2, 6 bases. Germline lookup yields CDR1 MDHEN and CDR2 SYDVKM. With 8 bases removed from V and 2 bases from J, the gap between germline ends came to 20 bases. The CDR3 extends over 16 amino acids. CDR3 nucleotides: TGTGCCAGCGGCCTCTTGTCGGGAGAGGACACAGATACGCAGTATTTT. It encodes CASGLLSGEDTDTQYF.

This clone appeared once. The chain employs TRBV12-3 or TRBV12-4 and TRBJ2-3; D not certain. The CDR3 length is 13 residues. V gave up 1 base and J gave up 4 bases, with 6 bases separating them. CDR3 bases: TGTGCCAGCAGTTTAGGGTCAGCAGATACGCAGTATTTT. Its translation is CASSLGSADTQYF.

The CDR3 spells CASTLLAVGNTIYF. The CDR3 bases are TGTGCCAGCACTTTGCTCGCGGTTGGAAACACCATATATTTT. This sequence joins TRBV21-1 and TRBJ1-3. TRBV21-1 is a pseudogene locus. This CDR3 contains 14 residues.

This CDR3 is CASIQRLATEAFF. In nucleotides, the CDR3 is TGTGCCAGCATTCAAAGATTAGCCACTGAAGCTTTCTTT. The chain has TRBV6-5 and TRBJ1-1; D unclear. The germline gives CDR1 MNHEY, CDR2 SVGAGI. V lost 7 bases, J lost 4 bases, and 13 bases lay in between. CDR3 length: 13 amino acids.

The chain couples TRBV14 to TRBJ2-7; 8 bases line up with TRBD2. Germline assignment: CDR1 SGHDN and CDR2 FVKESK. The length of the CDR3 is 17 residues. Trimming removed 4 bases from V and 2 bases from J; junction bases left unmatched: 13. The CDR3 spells CASSPREVLAGTYEQYF. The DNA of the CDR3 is TGTGCCAGCAGCCCCCGTGAGGTTTTAGCGGGGACCTACGAGCAGTACTTC.

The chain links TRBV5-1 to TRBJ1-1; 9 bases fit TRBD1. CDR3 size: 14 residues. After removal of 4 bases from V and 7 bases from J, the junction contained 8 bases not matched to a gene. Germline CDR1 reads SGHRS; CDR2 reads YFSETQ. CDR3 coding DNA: TGCGCCAGCAGCAGCACAGGGGGCTTAGGTGAAGCTTTCTTT. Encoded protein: CASSSTGGLGEAFF.

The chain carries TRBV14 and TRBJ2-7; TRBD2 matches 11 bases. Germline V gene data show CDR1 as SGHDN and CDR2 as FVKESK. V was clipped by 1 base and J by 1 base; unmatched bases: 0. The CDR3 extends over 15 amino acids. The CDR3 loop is CASSQGLAGSYEQYF. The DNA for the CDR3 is TGTGCCAGCAGCCAAGGACTAGCGGGGTCCTACGAGCAGTACTTC.

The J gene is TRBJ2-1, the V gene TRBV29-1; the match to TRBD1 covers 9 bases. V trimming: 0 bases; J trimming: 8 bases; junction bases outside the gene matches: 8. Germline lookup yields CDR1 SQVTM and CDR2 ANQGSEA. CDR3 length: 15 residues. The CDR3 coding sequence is TGCAGCGTTGAAGATGACAGGGGGGTGGACGATGAGCAGTTCTTC. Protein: CSVEDDRGVDDEQFF.

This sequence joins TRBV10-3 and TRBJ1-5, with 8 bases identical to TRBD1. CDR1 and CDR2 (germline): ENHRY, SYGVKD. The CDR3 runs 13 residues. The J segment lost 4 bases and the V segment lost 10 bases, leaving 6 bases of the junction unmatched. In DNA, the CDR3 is TGTGCCACCAAGGACAGGGAAAATCAGCCCCAGCATTTT. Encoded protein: CATKDRENQPQHF.

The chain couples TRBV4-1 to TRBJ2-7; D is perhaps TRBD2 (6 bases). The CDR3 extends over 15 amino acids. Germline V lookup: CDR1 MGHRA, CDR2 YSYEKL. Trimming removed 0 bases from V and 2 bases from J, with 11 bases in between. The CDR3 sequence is CASSQEQAGTYEQYF. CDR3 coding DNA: TGCGCCAGCAGCCAAGAACAAGCGGGTACCTACGAGCAGTACTTC.

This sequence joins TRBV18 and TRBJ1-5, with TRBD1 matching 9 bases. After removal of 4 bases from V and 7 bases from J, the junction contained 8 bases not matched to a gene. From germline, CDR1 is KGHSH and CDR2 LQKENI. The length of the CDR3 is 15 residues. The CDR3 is CASSQQTGGPQPQHF. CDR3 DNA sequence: TGTGCCAGCTCACAACAGACAGGGGGGCCACAGCCCCAGCATTTT.